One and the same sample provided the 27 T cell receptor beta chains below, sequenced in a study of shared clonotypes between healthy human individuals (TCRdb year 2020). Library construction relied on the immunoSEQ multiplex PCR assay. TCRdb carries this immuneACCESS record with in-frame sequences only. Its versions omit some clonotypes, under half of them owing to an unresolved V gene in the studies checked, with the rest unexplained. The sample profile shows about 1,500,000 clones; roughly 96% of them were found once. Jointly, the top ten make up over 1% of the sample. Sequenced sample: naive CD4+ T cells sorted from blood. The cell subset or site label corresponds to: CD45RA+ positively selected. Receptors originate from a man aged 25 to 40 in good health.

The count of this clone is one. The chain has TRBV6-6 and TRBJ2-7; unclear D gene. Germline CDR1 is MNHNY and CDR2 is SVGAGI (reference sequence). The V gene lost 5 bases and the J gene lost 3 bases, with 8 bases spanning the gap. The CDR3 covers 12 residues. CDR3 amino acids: CASSPTSYEQYF. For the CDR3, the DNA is TGTGCCAGCAGTCCTACCAGCTACGAGCAGTACTTC.

CDR3 in DNA: TGTGCCAGCTCGTACAATCAGGGGGCAGATGGAAACACCATATATTTT. Translating gives CASSYNQGADGNTIYF. The rearrangement uses TRBV18 and TRBJ1-3; 8 bases line up with TRBD1. CDR1 and CDR2 from the germline V gene are KGHSH and LQKENI. The V segment lost 6 bases and the J segment 3 bases; nucleotides outside the gene matches: 10. This CDR3 has 16 amino acids.

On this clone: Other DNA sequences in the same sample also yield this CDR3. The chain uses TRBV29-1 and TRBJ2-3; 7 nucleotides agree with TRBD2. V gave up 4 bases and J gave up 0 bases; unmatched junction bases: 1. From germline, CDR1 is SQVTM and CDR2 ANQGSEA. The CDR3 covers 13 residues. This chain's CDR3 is CSVVRGSTDTQYF. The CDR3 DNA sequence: TGCAGCGTTGTGCGGGGGAGCACAGATACGCAGTATTTT.

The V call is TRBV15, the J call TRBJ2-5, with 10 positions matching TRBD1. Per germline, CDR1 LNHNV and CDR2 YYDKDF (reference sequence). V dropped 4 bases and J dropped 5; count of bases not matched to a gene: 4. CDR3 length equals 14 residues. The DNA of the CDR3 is TGTGCCACCAGCACCCGGACAGGGGGGGAGACCCAGTACTTC. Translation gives CATSTRTGGETQYF.

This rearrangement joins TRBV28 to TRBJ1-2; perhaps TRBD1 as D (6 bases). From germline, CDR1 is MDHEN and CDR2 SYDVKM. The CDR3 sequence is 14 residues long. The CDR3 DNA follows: TGTGCTGTAAAGGGGGGCGGCCCTAACTATGGCTACACCTTC. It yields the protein CAVKGGGPNYGYTF.

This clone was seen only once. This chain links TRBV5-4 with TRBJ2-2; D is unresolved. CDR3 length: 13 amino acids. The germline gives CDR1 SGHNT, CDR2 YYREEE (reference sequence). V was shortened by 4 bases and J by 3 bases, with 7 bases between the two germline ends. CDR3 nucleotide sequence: TGTGCCAGCAGCCAGGAGTACACCGGGGAGCTGTTTTTT. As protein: CASSQEYTGELFF.

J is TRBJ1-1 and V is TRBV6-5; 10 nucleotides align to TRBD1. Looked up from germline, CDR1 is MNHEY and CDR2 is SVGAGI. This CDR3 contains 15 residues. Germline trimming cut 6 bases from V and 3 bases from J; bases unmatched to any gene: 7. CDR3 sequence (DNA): TGTGCCAGCAGCCGACGGACAGGGGGTGACACTGAAGCTTTCTTT. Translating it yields CASSRRTGGDTEAFF.

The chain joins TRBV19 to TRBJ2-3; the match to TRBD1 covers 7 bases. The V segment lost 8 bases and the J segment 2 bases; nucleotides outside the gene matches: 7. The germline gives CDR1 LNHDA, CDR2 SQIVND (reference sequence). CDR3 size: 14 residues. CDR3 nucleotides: TGTGCCAGTCGACCGGGACAGCTCACAGATACGCAGTATTTT. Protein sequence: CASRPGQLTDTQYF.

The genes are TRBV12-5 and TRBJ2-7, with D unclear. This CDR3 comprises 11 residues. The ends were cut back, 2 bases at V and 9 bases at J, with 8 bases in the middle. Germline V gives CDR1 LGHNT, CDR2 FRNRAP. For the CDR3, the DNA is TGTGCTAGTGGTTTGTTCCCCGGGCAGTACTTC. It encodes CASGLFPGQYF.

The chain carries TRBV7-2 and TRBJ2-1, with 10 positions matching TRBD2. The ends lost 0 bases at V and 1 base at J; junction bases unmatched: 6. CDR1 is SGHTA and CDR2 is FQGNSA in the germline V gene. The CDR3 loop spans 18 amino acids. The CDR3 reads CASSLAAGGPGSYNEQFF. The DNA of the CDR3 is TGTGCCAGCAGCTTAGCAGCGGGAGGGCCAGGTTCCTACAATGAGCAGTTCTTC.

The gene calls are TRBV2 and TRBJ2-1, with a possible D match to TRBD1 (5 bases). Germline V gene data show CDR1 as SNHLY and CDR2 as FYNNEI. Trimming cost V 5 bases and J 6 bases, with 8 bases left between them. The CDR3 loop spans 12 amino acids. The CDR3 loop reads CASSRQLNEQFF. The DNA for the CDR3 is TGTGCCAGCAGTCGACAGCTCAATGAGCAGTTCTTC.

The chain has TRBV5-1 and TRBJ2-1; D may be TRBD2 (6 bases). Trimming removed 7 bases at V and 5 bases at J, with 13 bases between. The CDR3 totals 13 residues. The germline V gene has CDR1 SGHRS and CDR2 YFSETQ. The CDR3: CASSRETHNEQFF. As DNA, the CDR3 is TGCGCCAGCTCTCGGGAGACTCACAATGAGCAGTTCTTC.

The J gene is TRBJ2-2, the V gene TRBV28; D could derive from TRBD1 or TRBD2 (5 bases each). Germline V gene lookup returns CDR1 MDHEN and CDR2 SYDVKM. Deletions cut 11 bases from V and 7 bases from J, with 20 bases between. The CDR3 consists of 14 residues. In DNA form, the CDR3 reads TGTGCCGTACCCGGGGCAAGGATCGACGGGGAGCTGTTTTTT. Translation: CAVPGARIDGELFF.

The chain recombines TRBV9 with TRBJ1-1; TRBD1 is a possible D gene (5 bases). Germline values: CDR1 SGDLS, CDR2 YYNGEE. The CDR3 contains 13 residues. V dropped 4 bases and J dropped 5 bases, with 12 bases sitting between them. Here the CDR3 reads CASSRGRWTEAFF. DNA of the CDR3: TGTGCCAGCAGCAGGGGCCGGTGGACTGAAGCTTTCTTT.

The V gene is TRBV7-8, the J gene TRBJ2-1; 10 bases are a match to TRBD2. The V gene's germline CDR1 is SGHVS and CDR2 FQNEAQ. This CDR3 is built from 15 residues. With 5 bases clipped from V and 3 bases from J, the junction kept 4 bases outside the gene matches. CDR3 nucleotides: TGTGCCAGCAGCGAACTAGCGGGACTCTACAATGAGCAGTTCTTC. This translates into CASSELAGLYNEQFF.

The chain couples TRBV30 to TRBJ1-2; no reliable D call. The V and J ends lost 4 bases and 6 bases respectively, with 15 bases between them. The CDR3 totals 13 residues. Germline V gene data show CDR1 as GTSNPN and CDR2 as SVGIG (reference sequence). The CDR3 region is CAWTTLQRDGYTF. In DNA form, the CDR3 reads TGTGCCTGGACGACACTCCAAAGGGATGGCTACACCTTC.

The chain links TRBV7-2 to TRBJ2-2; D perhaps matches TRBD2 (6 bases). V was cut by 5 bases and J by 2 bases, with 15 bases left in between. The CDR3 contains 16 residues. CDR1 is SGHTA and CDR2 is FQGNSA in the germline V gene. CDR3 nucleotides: TGTGCCAGCAGCCCACGACTAGTCCTCAACACCGGGGAGCTGTTTTTT. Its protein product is CASSPRLVLNTGELFF.

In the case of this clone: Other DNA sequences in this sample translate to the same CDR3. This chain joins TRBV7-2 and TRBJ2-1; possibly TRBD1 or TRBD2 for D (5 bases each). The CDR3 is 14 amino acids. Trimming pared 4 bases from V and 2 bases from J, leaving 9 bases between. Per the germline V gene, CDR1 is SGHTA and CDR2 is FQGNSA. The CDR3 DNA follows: TGTGCCAGCAGCTACCGGGACGCCTACAATGAGCAGTTCTTC. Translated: CASSYRDAYNEQFF.

CDR3 sequence reads: CASSVIRRGNEKLFF. CDR3 DNA: TGTGCCAGCAGTGTAATCCGACGGGGAAATGAAAAACTGTTTTTT. The chain is built from TRBV2 and TRBJ1-4; no firm D call. The V gene's germline CDR1 is SNHLY and CDR2 FYNNEI. The CDR3 is made up of 15 amino acids. The germline V and J ends were trimmed by 4 bases and 5 bases, with 14 bases remaining between them.

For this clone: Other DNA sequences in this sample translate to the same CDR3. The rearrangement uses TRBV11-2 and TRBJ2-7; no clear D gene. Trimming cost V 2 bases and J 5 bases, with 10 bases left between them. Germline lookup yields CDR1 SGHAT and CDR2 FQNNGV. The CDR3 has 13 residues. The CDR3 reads CASSLIGFHEQYF. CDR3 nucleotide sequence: TGTGCCAGCAGCTTAATCGGGTTTCACGAGCAGTACTTC.

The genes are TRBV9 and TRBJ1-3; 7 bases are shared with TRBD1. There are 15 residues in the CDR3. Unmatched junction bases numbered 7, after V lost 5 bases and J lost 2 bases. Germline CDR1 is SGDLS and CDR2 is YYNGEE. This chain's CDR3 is CASSLGTATGNTIYF. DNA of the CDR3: TGTGCCAGCAGTTTAGGGACAGCCACTGGAAACACCATATATTTT.

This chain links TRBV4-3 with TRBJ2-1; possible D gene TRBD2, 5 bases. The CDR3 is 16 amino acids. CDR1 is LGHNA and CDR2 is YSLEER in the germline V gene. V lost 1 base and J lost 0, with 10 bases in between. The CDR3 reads CASSQAPGNSYNEQFF. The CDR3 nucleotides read TGCGCCAGCAGCCAAGCTCCCGGGAACTCCTACAATGAGCAGTTCTTC.

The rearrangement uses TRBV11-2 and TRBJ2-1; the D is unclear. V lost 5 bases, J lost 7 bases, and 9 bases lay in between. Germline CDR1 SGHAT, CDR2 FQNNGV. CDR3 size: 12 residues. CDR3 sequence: CASSVNLNEQFF. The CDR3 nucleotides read TGTGCCAGCAGCGTAAATTTGAATGAGCAGTTCTTC. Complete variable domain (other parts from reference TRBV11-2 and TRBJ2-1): EAGVAQSPRYKIIEKRQSVAFWCNPISGHATLYWYQQILGQGPKLLIQFQNNGVVDDSQLPKDRFSAERLKGVDSTLKIQPAKLEDSAVYLCASSVNLNEQFFGPGTRLTVL.

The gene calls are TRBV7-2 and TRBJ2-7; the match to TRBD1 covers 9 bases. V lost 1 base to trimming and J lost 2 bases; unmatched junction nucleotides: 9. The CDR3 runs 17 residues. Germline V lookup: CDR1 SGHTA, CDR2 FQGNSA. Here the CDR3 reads CASSLEGRDRVPYEQYF. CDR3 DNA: TGTGCCAGCAGCTTAGAAGGCCGGGACAGGGTACCCTACGAGCAGTACTTC.

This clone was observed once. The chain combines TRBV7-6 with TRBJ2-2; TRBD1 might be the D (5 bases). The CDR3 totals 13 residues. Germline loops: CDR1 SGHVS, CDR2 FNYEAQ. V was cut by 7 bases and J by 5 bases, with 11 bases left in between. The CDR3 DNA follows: TGTGCCAGCACCCCCAGGGTAACCGGGGAGCTGTTTTTT. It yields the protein CASTPRVTGELFF.

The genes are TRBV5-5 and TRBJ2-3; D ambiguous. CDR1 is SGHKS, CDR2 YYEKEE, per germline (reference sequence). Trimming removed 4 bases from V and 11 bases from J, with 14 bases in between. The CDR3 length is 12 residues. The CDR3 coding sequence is TGTGCCAGCAGCGCGGATGGCCCCCGGCAGTATTTT. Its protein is CASSADGPRQYF.

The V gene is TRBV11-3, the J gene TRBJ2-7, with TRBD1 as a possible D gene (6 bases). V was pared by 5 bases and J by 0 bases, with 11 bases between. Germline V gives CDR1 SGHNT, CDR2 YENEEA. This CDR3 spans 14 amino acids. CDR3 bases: TGTGCCAGCAGCCTCCAGGGGAGCTCCTACGAGCAGTACTTC. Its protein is CASSLQGSSYEQYF.